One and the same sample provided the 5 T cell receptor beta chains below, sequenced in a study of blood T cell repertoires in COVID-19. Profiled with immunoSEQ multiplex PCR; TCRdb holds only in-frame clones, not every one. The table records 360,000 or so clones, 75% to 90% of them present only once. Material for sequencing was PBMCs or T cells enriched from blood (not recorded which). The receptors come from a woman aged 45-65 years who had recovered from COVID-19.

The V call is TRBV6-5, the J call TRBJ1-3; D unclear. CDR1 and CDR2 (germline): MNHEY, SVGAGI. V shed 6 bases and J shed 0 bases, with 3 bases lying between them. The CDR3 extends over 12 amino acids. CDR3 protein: CASSHSGNTIYF. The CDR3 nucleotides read TGTGCCAGCAGCCACTCTGGAAACACCATATATTTT.

This CDR3 reads CASSLRSAGANVLTF. The CDR3 DNA is TGCGCCAGCAGCTTGAGGAGCGCCGGGGCCAACGTCCTGACTTTC. The chain is built from TRBV5-1 and TRBJ2-6; D ambiguous. Trimming left V 1 base short and J 4 bases short, with 9 bases between. Germline assignment: CDR1 SGHRS and CDR2 YFSETQ. The CDR3 contains 15 residues.

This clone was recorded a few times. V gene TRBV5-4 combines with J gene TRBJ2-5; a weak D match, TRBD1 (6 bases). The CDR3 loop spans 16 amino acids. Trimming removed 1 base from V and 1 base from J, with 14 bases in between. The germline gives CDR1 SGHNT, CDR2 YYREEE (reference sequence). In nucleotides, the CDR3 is TGTGCCAGCAGCTTGCTGGGCAGGGGTTTCCAAGAGACCCAGTACTTC. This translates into CASSLLGRGFQETQYF.

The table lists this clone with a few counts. The CDR3 spells CASSWTASSNQPQHF. CDR3 DNA sequence: TGTGCCAGCAGCTGGACTGCATCCAGCAATCAGCCCCAGCATTTT. V is TRBV7-2 and J is TRBJ1-5; D remains ambiguous. Trimming took off 4 bases at V and 1 base at J, with 11 bases between the two ends. The CDR3 is 15 residues long. In germline, CDR1 is SGHTA, CDR2 FQGNSA.

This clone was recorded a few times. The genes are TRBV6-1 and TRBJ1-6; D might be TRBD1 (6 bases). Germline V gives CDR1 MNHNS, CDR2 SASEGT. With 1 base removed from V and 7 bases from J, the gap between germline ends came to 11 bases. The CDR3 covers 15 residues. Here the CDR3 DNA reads TGTGCCAGCAGTGAAGTCGGACAGCAAAATTCACCCCTCCACTTT. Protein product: CASSEVGQQNSPLHF.